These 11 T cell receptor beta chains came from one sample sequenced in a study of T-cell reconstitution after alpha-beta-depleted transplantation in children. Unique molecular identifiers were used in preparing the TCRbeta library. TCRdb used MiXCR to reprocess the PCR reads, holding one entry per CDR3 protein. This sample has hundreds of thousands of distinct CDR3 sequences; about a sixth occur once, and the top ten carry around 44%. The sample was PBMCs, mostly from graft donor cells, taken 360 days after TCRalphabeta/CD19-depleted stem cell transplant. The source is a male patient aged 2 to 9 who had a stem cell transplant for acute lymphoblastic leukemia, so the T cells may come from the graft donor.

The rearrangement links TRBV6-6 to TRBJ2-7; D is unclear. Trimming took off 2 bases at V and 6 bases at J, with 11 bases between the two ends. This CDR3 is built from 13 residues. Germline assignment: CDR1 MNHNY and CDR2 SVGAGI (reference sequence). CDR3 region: CASSYSEESEQYF. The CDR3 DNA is TGTGCCAGCAGTTACAGTGAAGAATCCGAGCAGTACTTC.

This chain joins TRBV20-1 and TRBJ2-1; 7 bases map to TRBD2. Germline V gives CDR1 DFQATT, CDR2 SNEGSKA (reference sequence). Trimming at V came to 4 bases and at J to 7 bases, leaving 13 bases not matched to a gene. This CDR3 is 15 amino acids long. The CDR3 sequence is CSATQTSIDTNEQFF. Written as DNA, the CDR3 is TGCAGTGCTACCCAGACTAGCATTGATACTAATGAGCAGTTCTTC.

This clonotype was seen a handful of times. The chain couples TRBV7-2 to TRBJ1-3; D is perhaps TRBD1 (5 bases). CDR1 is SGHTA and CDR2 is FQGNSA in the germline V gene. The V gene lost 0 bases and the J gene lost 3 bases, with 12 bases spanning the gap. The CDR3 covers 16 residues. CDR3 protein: CASSLASGGDGNTIYF. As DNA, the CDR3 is TGTGCCAGCAGCTTAGCCTCCGGAGGGGATGGAAACACCATATATTTT.

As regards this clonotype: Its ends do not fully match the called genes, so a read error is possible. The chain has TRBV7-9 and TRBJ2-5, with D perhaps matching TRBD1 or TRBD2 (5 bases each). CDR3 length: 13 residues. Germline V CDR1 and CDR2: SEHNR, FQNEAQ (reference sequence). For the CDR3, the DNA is TGTGCCAGCAGCTTGGAGTCCCGGGACGCATATCACTTC. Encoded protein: CASSLESRDAYHF.

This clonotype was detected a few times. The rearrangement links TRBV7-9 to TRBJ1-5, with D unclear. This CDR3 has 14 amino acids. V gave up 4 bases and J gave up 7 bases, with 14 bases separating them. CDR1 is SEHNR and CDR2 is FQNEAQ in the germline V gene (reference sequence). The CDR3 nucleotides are TGTGCCAGCAGCTCTATGGACTGGGTCCAGCCCCAGCATTTT. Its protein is CASSSMDWVQPQHF.

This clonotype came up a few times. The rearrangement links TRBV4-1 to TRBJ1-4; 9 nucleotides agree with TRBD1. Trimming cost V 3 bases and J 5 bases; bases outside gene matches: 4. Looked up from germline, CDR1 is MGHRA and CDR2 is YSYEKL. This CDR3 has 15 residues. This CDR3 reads CASSQGDRANEKLFF. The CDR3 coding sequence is TGCGCCAGCAGCCAGGGGGACAGGGCGAATGAAAAACTGTTTTTT.

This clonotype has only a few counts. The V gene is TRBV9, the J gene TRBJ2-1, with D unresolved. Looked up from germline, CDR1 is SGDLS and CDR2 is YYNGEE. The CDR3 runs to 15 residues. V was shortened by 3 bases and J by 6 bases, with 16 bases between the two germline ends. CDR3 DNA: TGTGCCAGCAGCGCCGAAGTGGTAGGGTCCAATGAGCAGTTCTTC. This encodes CASSAEVVGSNEQFF.

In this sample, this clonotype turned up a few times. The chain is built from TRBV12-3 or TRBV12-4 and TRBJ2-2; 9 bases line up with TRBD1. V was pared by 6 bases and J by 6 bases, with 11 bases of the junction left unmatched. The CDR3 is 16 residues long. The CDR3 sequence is CASRRGQGKISGELFF. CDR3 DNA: TGTGCCAGCAGACGGGGACAGGGAAAAATCTCCGGGGAGCTGTTTTTT.

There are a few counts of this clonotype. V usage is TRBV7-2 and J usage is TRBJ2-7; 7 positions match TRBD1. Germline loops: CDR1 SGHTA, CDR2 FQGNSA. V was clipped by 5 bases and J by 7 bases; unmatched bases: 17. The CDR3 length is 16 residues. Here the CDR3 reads CASSPLERGLRREQYF. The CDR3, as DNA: TGTGCCAGCAGCCCCCTCGAGAGGGGGCTCAGGAGAGAGCAGTACTTC.

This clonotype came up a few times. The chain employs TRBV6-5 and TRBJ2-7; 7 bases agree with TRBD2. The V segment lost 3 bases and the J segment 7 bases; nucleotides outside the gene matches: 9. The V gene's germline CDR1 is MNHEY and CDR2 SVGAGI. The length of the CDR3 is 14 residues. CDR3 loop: CASSYILYGGEQYF. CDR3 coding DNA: TGTGCCAGCAGTTATATCCTTTACGGGGGGGAGCAGTACTTC.

The CDR3 DNA sequence: TGTGCCAGCAGTTCCGGACAGGGAGTAGGTCAGCCCCAGCATTTT. Protein: CASSSGQGVGQPQHF. The rearrangement joins TRBV12-3 or TRBV12-4 to TRBJ1-5; the match to TRBD1 covers 8 bases. CDR3 length: 15 residues. The J segment lost 6 bases and the V segment lost 4 bases, leaving 8 bases of the junction unmatched.